The present TCR beta chain was sequenced within a study of shared clonotypes between healthy human individuals. Study-level results: Naive subsets usually exceeded memory subsets in estimated richness.

CDR3 length: 15 amino acids. The V end lost 5 bases, the J end lost 3 bases, and 17 bases lay between the germline ends. Germline V gene data show CDR1 as MNHNY and CDR2 as SVGAGI (reference sequence). About this clone: Antigen: not known.

Genomic DNA from each subset was divided evenly over several immunoSEQ plates. Replicate PCRs from sorted subsets contained roughly 200 ng DNA, which is roughly 30,000 T cell genomes. Sequencing used immunoSEQ multiplex PCR; TCRdb keeps in-frame clones, though not all of them. The repertoire consists of over a million clones, with 96% occurring once and the leading ten covering 0.95% to 1.5%. The sequence was obtained from a man aged 25 to 45 in good health. The chain has TRBV6-6 and TRBJ2-7, with a possible D match to TRBD1 (6 bases). The sample consisted of naive CD4+ T cells sorted from blood. Subset meaning: CD45RA+ positively selected. CDR3 sequence (DNA): TGTGCCAGCAGTACCCTACAGGGTGCGGTCTACGAGCAGTACTTC. This codes for CASSTLQGAVYEQYF.